This T cell receptor beta chain was captured by sequencing in a study of blood T cell repertoires in COVID-19. Study context: COVID-19 samples from acute and convalescent phases originated in the United States, Italy and Spain. Sample material is recorded as cDNA or gDNA derived from T cells, B-cell-depleted T cells, or PBMCs.

As processed by the authors: Reference gene primers were amplified, and this amplification served to estimate nucleated cell counts. Some clones are missing from TCRdb's copy, which holds only in-frame ones; the method was immunoSEQ multiplex PCR. That table supplies the V and J calls and clone size; D and trimming were determined from the DNA. The sample consists of 310,000 or so clones, 70% to 90% of them appearing once. The V gene's germline CDR1 is SEHNR and CDR2 FQNEAQ (reference sequence). This CDR3 region has 13 residues. V gave up 5 bases and J gave up 5 bases, with 10 bases separating them. Adults between about 18 and 95 years of age took part from 20 to 25 US areas.

Sequenced: PBMCs or T cells enriched from blood (not recorded which). The chain employs TRBV7-9 and TRBJ1-5; D not resolved. The sequence was obtained from a woman in her forties who had recovered from COVID-19. CDR3 coding DNA: TGTGCCAGCAGCATCGACGGGTATCAGCCCCAGCATTTT. Translated, it gives CASSIDGYQPQHF.